Below, 27 T cell receptor beta chains from the same sample are listed, as sequenced in a study of cytomegalovirus exposure and HLA in healthy donors. This table comes from immunoSEQ multiplex PCR, and its TCRdb copy is limited to in-frame clones, with some not included. The sample lists about 140,000 clones, about 86% seen once, with roughly 3% in the top ten. The sample consisted of PBMCs. Receptors were obtained from a man aged 18 to 30 in good health and CMV-seronegative.

The chain recombines TRBV27 with TRBJ1-3; 9 bases match TRBD1. CDR3 size: 14 residues. CDR1 is MNHEY, CDR2 SMNVEV, per germline (reference sequence). V dropped 6 bases and J dropped 0; count of bases not matched to a gene: 0. The CDR3 spells CASRTGGSGNTIYF. The DNA of the CDR3 is TGTGCCAGCAGGACAGGGGGCTCTGGAAACACCATATATTTT.

This clone has only one observation. This chain links TRBV10-3 with TRBJ2-2, with D possibly TRBD1 on 5 matching bases. There are 14 residues in the CDR3. CDR1 ENHRY and CDR2 SYGVKD come from the germline V gene. The V gene lost 7 bases and the J gene lost 1 base, with 10 bases spanning the gap. DNA of the CDR3: TGTGCCATCACGCCAGGGTGGAACACCGGGGAGCTGTTTTTT. It codes for CAITPGWNTGELFF.

This chain connects TRBV30 to TRBJ2-7; D gene unclear. The CDR3 length is 13 residues. The germline CDR1 and CDR2 sequences are GTSNPN and SVGIG (reference sequence). V lost 1 base, J lost 2 bases, and 9 bases lay in between. The CDR3 DNA is TGTGCCTGGAGTGACAGTGGAACCTACGAGCAGTACTTC. Translated, it gives CAWSDSGTYEQYF.

The chain links TRBV6-1 to TRBJ1-2; TRBD1 aligns across 8 bases. Germline CDR1 MNHNS, CDR2 SASEGT. CDR3 length equals 14 residues. The ends lost 1 base at V and 6 bases at J; junction bases unmatched: 4. CDR3 region: CASSEGTGFNGYTF. In nucleotides, the CDR3 is TGTGCCAGCAGTGAAGGGACAGGGTTTAATGGCTACACCTTC.

The rearrangement links TRBV5-1 to TRBJ2-7; TRBD1 might be the D (6 bases). The CDR3 length is 15 residues. The germline CDR1 and CDR2 sequences are SGHRS and YFSETQ. Trimming removed 4 bases from V and 2 bases from J, with 16 bases in between. The chain's CDR3 is CASSEAGTPTYEQYF. CDR3 nucleotides: TGCGCCAGCAGCGAAGCCGGGACACCTACCTACGAGCAGTACTTC.

The V and J genes are TRBV6-1 and TRBJ2-7, with D uncertain. CDR3 length equals 12 residues. Trimming took off 5 bases at V and 2 bases at J, with 7 bases between the two ends. The V gene's germline CDR1 is MNHNS and CDR2 SASEGT. The CDR3 sequence: CASSHRAYEQYF. In DNA, the CDR3 is TGTGCCAGCAGTCACCGAGCCTACGAGCAGTACTTC.

V usage is TRBV9 and J usage is TRBJ1-2; D perhaps matches TRBD1 (6 bases). The V end lost 2 bases, the J end lost 8 bases, and 22 bases lay between the germline ends. The CDR3 loop spans 16 amino acids. CDR1 SGDLS and CDR2 YYNGEE come from the germline V gene. CDR3 sequence (DNA): TGTGCCAGCAGCGTGGACCTCGGGGGGCCATTTCTCGGCTACACCTTC. It translates to CASSVDLGGPFLGYTF.

This chain connects TRBV30 to TRBJ2-1; TRBD1 might be the D (5 bases). The CDR3 extends over 15 amino acids. In germline, CDR1 is GTSNPN, CDR2 SVGIG (reference sequence). The V end was cut by 5 bases, the J end by 2 bases, with 16 bases between. The CDR3 region has the DNA TGTGCCTGGTCCTTGGGGCTGATAACCTACAATGAGCAGTTCTTC. The encoded protein is CAWSLGLITYNEQFF.

The CDR3 region is CASSPKTSPGELFF. Here the CDR3 DNA reads TGCGCCAGCAGCCCTAAGACTAGCCCCGGGGAGCTGTTTTTT. The chain couples TRBV5-1 to TRBJ2-2; TRBD2 aligns across 7 bases. Germline lookup yields CDR1 SGHRS and CDR2 YFSETQ. The CDR3 is 14 amino acids. Losses at the gene ends were 4 bases for V and 6 bases for J; bases not matched to a gene: 6.

The chain is built from TRBV29-1 and TRBJ1-2; no clear D. The CDR3 length is 13 residues. Germline CDR1 is SQVTM and CDR2 is ANQGSEA. V lost 6 bases, J lost 0 bases, and 11 bases lay in between. CDR3 sequence (DNA): TGCAGCGTATTGAGCAGGCCTAACTATGGCTACACCTTC. Its translation: CSVLSRPNYGYTF.

The V and J genes are TRBV6-5 and TRBJ2-5; D is ambiguous. The germline V gene has CDR1 MNHEY and CDR2 SVGAGI. Trimming stripped 4 bases from V and 5 bases from J, with 11 bases between. The CDR3 extends over 13 amino acids. The CDR3 DNA sequence: TGTGCCAGCAGTTCCCCCGGGTCGGAGACCCAGTACTTC. This encodes CASSSPGSETQYF.

The V and J genes are TRBV6-6 and TRBJ1-5, with no clear D. Trimming pared 3 bases from V and 0 bases from J, leaving 6 bases between. Germline CDR1 and CDR2: MNHNY and SVGAGI (reference sequence). The CDR3 is 14 residues long. CDR3 sequence (DNA): TGTGCCAGCAGTTATGAGTATAGCAATCAGCCCCAGCATTTT. This codes for CASSYEYSNQPQHF.

Only one count was recorded for this clone. V gene TRBV27 combines with J gene TRBJ1-1; D uncertain. The germline V gene has CDR1 MNHEY and CDR2 SMNVEV (reference sequence). The CDR3 totals 17 residues. Trimming pared 0 bases from V and 0 bases from J, leaving 14 bases between. CDR3 amino acids: CASSLSPLTSLNTEAFF. CDR3 DNA sequence: TGTGCCAGCAGTTTATCTCCGCTGACATCGCTGAACACTGAAGCTTTCTTT.

The chain joins TRBV27 to TRBJ2-3, with 10 positions matching TRBD1. Trimming cost V 6 bases and J 2 bases; bases outside gene matches: 14. The CDR3 loop spans 18 amino acids. The germline CDR1 and CDR2 sequences are MNHEY and SMNVEV (reference sequence). CDR3 loop: CASRNRDRGLPITDTQYF. The CDR3 nucleotides read TGTGCCAGCAGAAACCGGGACAGGGGACTCCCAATCACAGATACGCAGTATTTT.

This sequence joins TRBV7-9 and TRBJ1-5; D remains unclear. The CDR3 is 15 residues long. V lost 4 bases to trimming and J lost 6 bases, with 16 bases between them. In germline, CDR1 is SEHNR, CDR2 FQNEAQ (reference sequence). CDR3 bases: TGTGCCAGCAGCTACCCGGGAATTACCTCTCAGCCCCAGCATTTT. Protein: CASSYPGITSQPQHF.

The chain uses TRBV11-2 and TRBJ2-1, with D perhaps TRBD2 (6 bases). CDR3 length: 14 amino acids. Germline CDR1 and CDR2: SGHAT and FQNNGV. The V end was cut by 1 base, the J end by 4 bases, with 8 bases between. CDR3 in amino acids: CASSLAGRYNEQFF. The CDR3 nucleotides are TGTGCCAGCAGCTTAGCAGGGAGGTACAATGAGCAGTTCTTC.

V gene TRBV28 combines with J gene TRBJ2-7; 7 bases map to TRBD1. This CDR3 contains 14 residues. The V gene end was trimmed by 3 bases and the J gene end by 4 bases; junction bases not matched to a gene: 6. Germline V lookup: CDR1 MDHEN, CDR2 SYDVKM. The CDR3 DNA is TGTGCCAGCAGTTTGGTGACAGGGAAATACGAGCAGTACTTC. Translation gives CASSLVTGKYEQYF.

The table lists this clone with a count of one. The rearrangement links TRBV4-1 to TRBJ2-1, with 8 bases that match TRBD2. Germline assignment: CDR1 MGHRA and CDR2 YSYEKL. This CDR3 spans 17 amino acids. V gave up 3 bases and J gave up 2 bases; unmatched junction bases: 9. The CDR3 loop reads CASSQKGAGGAYNEQFF. The CDR3, as DNA: TGCGCCAGCAGCCAGAAGGGAGCCGGGGGGGCCTACAATGAGCAGTTCTTC.

The chain links TRBV5-4 to TRBJ2-5; D possibly corresponds to TRBD1 (6 bases). Germline assignment: CDR1 SGHNT and CDR2 YYREEE (reference sequence). There are 14 residues in the CDR3. V was pared by 0 bases and J by 4 bases, with 10 bases between. The CDR3 DNA sequence: TGTGCCAGCAGCTTGGATGGGGGCCGAGAGACCCAGTACTTC. The encoded protein is CASSLDGGRETQYF.

CDR3 in amino acids: CAISDPHSTGDYEQYF. CDR3 DNA: TGTGCCATCAGTGACCCTCATTCGACAGGGGACTACGAGCAGTACTTC. V gene TRBV10-3 combines with J gene TRBJ2-7; 8 positions agree with TRBD1. CDR1 is ENHRY, CDR2 SYGVKD, per germline. This CDR3 spans 16 amino acids. The V and J ends lost 3 bases and 3 bases, in that order; junction bases with no gene match: 10.

The rearrangement uses TRBV2 and TRBJ1-1, with 7 bases fitting TRBD1. The CDR3 sequence is 14 residues long. Trimming removed 5 bases from V and 3 bases from J; junction bases left unmatched: 6. Per germline, CDR1 SNHLY and CDR2 FYNNEI. The DNA for the CDR3 is TGTGCCAGCAGTCTGGTCAGGGGGTACACTGAAGCTTTCTTT. Its protein is CASSLVRGYTEAFF.

The chain recombines TRBV10-2 with TRBJ2-1; TRBD2 matches 9 bases. This CDR3 spans 15 amino acids. Germline CDR1 WSHSY, CDR2 SAAADI. V lost 6 bases to trimming and J lost 0 bases; unmatched junction nucleotides: 3. The DNA for the CDR3 is TGCGCCAGCAGGCGCGGGAGGGGCTCCTACAATGAGCAGTTCTTC. Protein product: CASRRGRGSYNEQFF.

This chain connects TRBV12-5 to TRBJ2-7; 7 nucleotides align to TRBD1. The CDR3 spans 15 residues. After removal of 6 bases from V and 0 bases from J, the junction contained 8 bases not matched to a gene. The germline V gene has CDR1 LGHNT and CDR2 FRNRAP. The CDR3 region has the DNA TGTGCTAGTGGCTCAGGACAGGCTCTCTCCTACGAGCAGTACTTC. Protein product: CASGSGQALSYEQYF.

The CDR3 DNA reads TGTGCCAGCAGCTCCGGGACAGGGGGTCAAGAGACCCAGTACTTC. It encodes CASSSGTGGQETQYF. This chain joins TRBV7-7 and TRBJ2-5, with 11 bases lining up with TRBD1. Germline trimming cut 4 bases from V and 2 bases from J; bases unmatched to any gene: 3. The CDR3 is made up of 15 amino acids. Germline CDR1 and CDR2: SSHAT and FNYEAQ (reference sequence).

This clone has a single count. The gene calls are TRBV4-1 and TRBJ2-7, with D hard to call. The length of the CDR3 is 13 residues. Germline V lookup: CDR1 MGHRA, CDR2 YSYEKL. V shed 1 base and J shed 4 bases, with 8 bases lying between them. CDR3 loop: CASSQANSYEQYF. For the CDR3, the DNA is TGCGCCAGCAGCCAAGCAAACAGTTACGAGCAGTACTTC.

This chain joins TRBV4-1 and TRBJ2-7; D is possibly TRBD2 (6 bases). The germline CDR1 and CDR2 sequences are MGHRA and YSYEKL. The CDR3 spans 18 residues. The V gene lost 1 base and the J gene lost 2 bases, with 21 bases spanning the gap. CDR3 region: CASSQVVARRGNAYEQYF. The CDR3 DNA follows: TGCGCCAGCAGCCAAGTGGTCGCACGGCGGGGTAATGCCTACGAGCAGTACTTC.

J is TRBJ2-5 and V is TRBV6-1; TRBD1 matches 7 bases. The CDR3 is made up of 12 amino acids. Germline V gives CDR1 MNHNS, CDR2 SASEGT. The V gene end was trimmed by 6 bases and the J gene end by 5 bases; junction bases not matched to a gene: 3. The DNA for the CDR3 is TGTGCCAGCAGCGAGGGGGCCGAGACCCAGTACTTC. It is translated as CASSEGAETQYF.